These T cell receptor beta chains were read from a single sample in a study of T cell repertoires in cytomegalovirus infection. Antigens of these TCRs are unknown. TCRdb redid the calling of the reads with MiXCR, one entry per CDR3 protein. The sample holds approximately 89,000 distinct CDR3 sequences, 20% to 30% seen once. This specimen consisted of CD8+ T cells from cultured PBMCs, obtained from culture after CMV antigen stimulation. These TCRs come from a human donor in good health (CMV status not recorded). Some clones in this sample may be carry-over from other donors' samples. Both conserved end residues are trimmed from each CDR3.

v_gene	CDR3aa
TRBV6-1	ASLSDTSGGYEQY
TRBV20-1	SARVGFSGANVLT
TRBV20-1	SARGGGVNYGYT
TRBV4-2	ASSQDAGDVGEQY
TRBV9	ASSENRGEGYGYT
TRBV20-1	SANGGLGYKQF
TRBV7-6	ASSLMGEDDTQY
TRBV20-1	SARDEDRPPAGELF
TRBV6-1	ASSEGIQGLGVYGYT
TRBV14	ASSPGQGNTEAF
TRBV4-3	ASSPGGISAYNEQF
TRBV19	ASSIGTDAYEQY
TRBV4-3	ASSQDLGPGGNGYT
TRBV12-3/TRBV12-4	ASPSGLAASTDTQY
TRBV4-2	ASSQDGNSNQPQH
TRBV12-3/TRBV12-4	ASLGPNHNEQF
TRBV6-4	ASSDSRDRAGRAF
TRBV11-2	ASSQPTLNANTGELF
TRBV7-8	ASSLQGYLFGYEQY
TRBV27	ASSSKGQGYGYT
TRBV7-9	ASSPRTGSDTQY
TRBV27	ASSFGGSANYGYT
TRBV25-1	ASSTTGGSAGYT
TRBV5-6	ASSLTSPGLAGAISYEQY
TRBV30	AWFGLAGQTQY
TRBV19	ASSSGLAGMQF
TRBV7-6	ASSEGTGLSGNTIY
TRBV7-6	ASSPHEGGDSPLH
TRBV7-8	ASSWGTSAFNEQY
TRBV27	ASSYEGMNTEAF
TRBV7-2	ASSLAWQPANTEAF
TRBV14	ASSQDRGSRKTQY
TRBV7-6	ASSPETLGQPQH
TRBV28	ASSPGGWYEQY
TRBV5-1	ASSFGNEQF
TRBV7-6	ASSLAQGNEQF
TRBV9	ASSVAGHTGELF
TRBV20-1	SARVLGQSSYEQY
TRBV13	ASSSFSTANYGYT
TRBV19	ATPSRDREGGIGSPLH
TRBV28	ASSLGSGYRTEAF
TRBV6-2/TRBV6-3	ASSYQSSGRGETQY
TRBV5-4	ASSQGQGYLYEQY